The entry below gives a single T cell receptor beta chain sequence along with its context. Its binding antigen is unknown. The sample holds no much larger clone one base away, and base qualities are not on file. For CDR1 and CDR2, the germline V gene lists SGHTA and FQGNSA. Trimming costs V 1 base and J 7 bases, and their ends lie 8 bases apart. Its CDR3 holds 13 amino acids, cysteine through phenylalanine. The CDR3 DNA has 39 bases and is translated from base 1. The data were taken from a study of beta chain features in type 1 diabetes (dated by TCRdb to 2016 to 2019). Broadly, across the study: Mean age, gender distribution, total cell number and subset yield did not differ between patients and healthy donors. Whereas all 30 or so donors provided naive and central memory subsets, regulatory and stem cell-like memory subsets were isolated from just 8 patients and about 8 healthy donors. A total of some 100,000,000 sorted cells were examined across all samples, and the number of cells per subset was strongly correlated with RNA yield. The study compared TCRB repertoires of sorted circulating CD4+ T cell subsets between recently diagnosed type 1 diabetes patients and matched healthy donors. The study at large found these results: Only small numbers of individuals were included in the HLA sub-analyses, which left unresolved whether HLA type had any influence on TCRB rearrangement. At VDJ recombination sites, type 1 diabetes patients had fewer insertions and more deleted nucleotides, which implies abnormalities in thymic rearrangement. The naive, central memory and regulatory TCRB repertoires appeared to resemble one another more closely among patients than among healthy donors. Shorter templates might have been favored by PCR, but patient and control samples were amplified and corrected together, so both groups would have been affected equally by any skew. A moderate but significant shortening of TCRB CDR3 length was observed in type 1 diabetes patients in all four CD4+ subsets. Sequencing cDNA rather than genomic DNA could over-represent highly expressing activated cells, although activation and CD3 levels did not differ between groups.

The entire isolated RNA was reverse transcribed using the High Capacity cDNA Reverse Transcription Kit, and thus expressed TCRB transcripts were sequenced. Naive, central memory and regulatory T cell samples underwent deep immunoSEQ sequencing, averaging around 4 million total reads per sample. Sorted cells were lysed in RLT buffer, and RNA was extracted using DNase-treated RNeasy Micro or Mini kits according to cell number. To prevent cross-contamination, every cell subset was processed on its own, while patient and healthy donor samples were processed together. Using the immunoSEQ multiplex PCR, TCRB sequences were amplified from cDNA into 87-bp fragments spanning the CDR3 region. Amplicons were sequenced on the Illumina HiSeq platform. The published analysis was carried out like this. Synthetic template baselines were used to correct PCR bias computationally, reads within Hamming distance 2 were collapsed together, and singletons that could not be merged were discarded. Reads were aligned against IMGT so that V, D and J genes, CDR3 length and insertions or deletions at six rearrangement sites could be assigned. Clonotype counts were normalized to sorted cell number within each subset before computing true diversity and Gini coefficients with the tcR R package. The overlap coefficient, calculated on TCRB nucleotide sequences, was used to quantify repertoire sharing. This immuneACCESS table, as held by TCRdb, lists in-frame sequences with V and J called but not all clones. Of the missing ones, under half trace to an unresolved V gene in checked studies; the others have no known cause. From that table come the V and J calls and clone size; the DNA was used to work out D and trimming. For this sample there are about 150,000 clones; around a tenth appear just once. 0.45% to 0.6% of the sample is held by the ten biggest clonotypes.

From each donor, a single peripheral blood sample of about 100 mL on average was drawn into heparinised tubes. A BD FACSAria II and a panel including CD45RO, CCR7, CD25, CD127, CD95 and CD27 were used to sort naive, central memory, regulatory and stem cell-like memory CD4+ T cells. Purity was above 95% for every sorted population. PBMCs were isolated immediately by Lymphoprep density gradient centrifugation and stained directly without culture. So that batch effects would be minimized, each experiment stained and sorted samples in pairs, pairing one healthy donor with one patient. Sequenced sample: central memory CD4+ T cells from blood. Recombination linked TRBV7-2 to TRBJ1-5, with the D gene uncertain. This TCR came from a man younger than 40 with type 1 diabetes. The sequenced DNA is TGTGCCAGCAGCTTAGGTAGTCTGCAGCCCCAGCATTTT. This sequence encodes CASSLGSLQPQHF.